Detailed here is one TCR beta chain. What it recognizes is unknown. The junction had 7 bases not matched to a gene; V was cut back by 0 bases and J by 8 bases. The CDR3 length is 16 residues. Per germline, CDR1 LNHNV and CDR2 YYDKDF (reference sequence). It was with 60 Vbeta and 13 Jbeta primers that the PCR ran. Clones were read by immunoSEQ multiplex PCR, and TCRdb kept only the in-frame ones, dropping some. The repertoire consists of over 60,000 clones, with about 76% occurring once and the leading ten covering about 3.3%. This sample is drawn from a study of cytomegalovirus exposure and HLA in healthy donors. Study observations and caveats: Cytomegalovirus-associated TCR beta chains were listed, numbering under 200. In an earlier analysis, productive rearrangement rates for most beta V segments clustered near 87% or 30%.

This chain links TRBV15 with TRBJ2-1; TRBD2 aligns across 10 bases. The TCR comes from a man younger than 30 in good health and CMV-seronegative. Sequencing was done on a sample of PBMCs. CDR3 DNA: TGTGCCACCAGCAGAGATGCGAGCGGGGGGGCAGATGAGCAGTTCTTC. Its translation: CATSRDASGGADEQFF.